This TCR beta chain was sequenced during a study of graft-versus-host responses after intestinal transplantation. Sequencing used immunoSEQ multiplex PCR; TCRdb keeps in-frame clones, though not all of them. This repertoire shows approximately 70,000 clones, roughly 90% found once; its top ten account for roughly 2.6%. CDR1 and CDR2 (germline): MGHRA, YSYEKL. The CDR3 sequence is 15 residues long. V shed 0 bases and J 5 bases; nucleotides not matched to a gene: 4. In the case of this clone: Its target is unknown.

The TCR originated in a human donor who received an intestinal transplant. The material was unstimulated CD8+ T cells sorted from spleen or lymph node cells, obtained before intestinal transplant. The chain couples TRBV4-1 to TRBJ1-1; 9 bases map to TRBD1. The CDR3 sequence: CASSQDDRGSTEAFF. The CDR3 DNA reads as TGCGCCAGCAGCCAAGATGACAGGGGGAGTACTGAAGCTTTCTTT.